This T cell receptor beta chain was sequenced during a study of T cell changes during pregnancy in multiple sclerosis. The repertoire was sequenced with immunoSEQ multiplex PCR; TCRdb's copy has only in-frame clones and lacks some. The repertoire consists of over 100,000 clones, with 80% to 95% occurring once and the leading ten covering less than 2%. V shed 0 bases, J shed 2 bases, and the junction held 1 base outside the gene matches. Germline loops: CDR1 SGHNT, CDR2 YYREEE (reference sequence). The CDR3 is 15 residues long. V is TRBV5-4 and J is TRBJ2-3, with TRBD2 matching over 9 bases. This TCR was recovered from a female donor with multiple sclerosis, enrolled in a pregnancy study. Sequencing used peripheral blood, obtained in the third trimester of pregnancy. Written as DNA, the CDR3 is TGTGCCAGCAGCTTGGGACTAGCGGCCACAGATACGCAGTATTTT. Protein: CASSLGLAATDTQYF.